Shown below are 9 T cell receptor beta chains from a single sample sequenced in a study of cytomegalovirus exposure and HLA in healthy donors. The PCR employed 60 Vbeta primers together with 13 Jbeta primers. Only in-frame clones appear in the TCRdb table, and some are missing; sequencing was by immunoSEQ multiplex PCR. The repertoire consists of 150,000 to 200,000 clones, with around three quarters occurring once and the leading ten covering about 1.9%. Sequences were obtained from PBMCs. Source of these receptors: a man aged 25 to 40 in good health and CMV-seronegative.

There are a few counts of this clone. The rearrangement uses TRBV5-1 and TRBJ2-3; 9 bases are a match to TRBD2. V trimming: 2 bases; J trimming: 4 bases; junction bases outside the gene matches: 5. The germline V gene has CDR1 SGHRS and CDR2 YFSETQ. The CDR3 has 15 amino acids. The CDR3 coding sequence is TGCGCCAGCAGCTTCCCTAGCGGGGAGGCAGATACGCAGTATTTT. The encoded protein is CASSFPSGEADTQYF.

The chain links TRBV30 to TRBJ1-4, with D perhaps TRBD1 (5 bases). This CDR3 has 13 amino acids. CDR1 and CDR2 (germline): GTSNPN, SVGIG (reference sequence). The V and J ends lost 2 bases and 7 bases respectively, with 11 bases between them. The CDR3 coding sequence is TGTGCCTGGAGTCAGCGGGGCTCTGAAAAACTGTTTTTT. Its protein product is CAWSQRGSEKLFF.

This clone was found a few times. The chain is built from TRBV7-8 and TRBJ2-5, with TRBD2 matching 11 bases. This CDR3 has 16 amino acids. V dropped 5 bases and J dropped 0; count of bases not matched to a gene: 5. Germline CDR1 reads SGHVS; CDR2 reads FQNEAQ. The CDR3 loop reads CASSIGTSGNQETQYF. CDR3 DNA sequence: TGTGCCAGCAGCATAGGGACTAGCGGAAACCAAGAGACCCAGTACTTC.

CDR3 protein: CASSYPSSVQYF. The CDR3 region has the DNA TGTGCCAGCAGTTACCCAAGCAGCGTGCAGTACTTC. This sequence joins TRBV6-5 and TRBJ2-7; D is undetermined. There are 12 residues in the CDR3. Trimming pared 2 bases from V and 9 bases from J, leaving 11 bases between. Germline values: CDR1 MNHEY, CDR2 SVGAGI.

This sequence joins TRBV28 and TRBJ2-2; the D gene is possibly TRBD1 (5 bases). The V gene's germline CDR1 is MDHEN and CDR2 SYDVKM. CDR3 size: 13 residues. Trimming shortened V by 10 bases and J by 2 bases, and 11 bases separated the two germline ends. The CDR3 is CATLDKNTGELFF. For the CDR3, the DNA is TGTGCCACCCTGGACAAAAACACCGGGGAGCTGTTTTTT.

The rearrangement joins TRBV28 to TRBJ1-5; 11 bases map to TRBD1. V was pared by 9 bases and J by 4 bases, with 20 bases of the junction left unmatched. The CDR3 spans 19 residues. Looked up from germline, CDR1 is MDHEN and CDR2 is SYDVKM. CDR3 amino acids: CARRETPGQGVGGNQPQHF. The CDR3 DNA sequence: TGTGCCAGACGGGAGACCCCGGGACAGGGGGTTGGTGGAAATCAGCCCCAGCATTTT.

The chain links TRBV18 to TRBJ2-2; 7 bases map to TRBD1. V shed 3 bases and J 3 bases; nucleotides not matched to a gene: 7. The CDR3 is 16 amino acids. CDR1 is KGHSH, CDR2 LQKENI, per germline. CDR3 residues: CASSPLGQTDTGELFF. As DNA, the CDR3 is TGTGCCAGCTCACCGTTGGGACAGACTGACACCGGGGAGCTGTTTTTT.

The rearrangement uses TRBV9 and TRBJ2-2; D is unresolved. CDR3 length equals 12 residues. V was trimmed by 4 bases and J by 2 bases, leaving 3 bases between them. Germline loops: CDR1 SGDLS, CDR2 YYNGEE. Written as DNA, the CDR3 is TGTGCCAGCAGCCAAAACACCGGGGAGCTGTTTTTT. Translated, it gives CASSQNTGELFF.

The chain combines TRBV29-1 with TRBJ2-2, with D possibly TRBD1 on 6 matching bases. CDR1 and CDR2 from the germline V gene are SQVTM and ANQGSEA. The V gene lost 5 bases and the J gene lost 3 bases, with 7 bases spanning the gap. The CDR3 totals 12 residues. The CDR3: CSVNRDTGELFF. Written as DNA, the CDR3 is TGCAGCGTTAACAGGGACACCGGGGAGCTGTTTTTT.